The clone carrying this TCR beta chain was counted at least ten times. Over 170 million TCR-beta sequences from 15-18 subjects came out of each sequencing run. TCRdb reprocessed the 5' RACE reads via MiXCR and lists one record per CDR3 protein. The sample includes roughly 100,000 distinct CDR3 sequences, around 3.4% of them seen just once. The data were taken from a study of neurological immune-mediated disorders. The CDR3 has 15 residues. V was shortened by 5 bases and J by 2 bases, with 16 bases between the two germline ends. Germline V gene lookup returns CDR1 SGHAT and CDR2 FQNNGV. The sample comprised PBMCs. This rearrangement joins TRBV11-2 to TRBJ2-7; perhaps TRBD2 as D (6 bases). The origin of this receptor is a woman in her late teens or twenties with multiple sclerosis. The CDR3 reads CASSPEGFWAYEQYF. The CDR3 coding sequence is TGTGCCAGCAGCCCGGAGGGTTTTTGGGCCTACGAGCAGTACTTC.